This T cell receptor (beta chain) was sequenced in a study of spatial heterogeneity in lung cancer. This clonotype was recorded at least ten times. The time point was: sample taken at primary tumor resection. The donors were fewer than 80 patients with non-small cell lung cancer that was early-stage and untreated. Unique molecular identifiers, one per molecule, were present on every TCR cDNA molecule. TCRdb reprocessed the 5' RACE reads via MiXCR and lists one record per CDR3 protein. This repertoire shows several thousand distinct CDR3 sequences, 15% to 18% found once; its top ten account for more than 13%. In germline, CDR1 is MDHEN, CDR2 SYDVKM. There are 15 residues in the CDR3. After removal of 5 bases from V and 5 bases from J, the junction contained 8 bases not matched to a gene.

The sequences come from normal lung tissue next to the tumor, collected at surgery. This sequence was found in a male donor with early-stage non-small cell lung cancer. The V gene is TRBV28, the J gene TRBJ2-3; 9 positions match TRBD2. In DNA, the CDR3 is TGTGCCAGCAGTACTAGCGGGTCGCAAAGAGATACGCAGTATTTT. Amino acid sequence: CASSTSGSQRDTQYF. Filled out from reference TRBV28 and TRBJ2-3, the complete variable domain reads DVKVTQSSRYLVKRTGEKVFLECVQDMDHENMFWYRQDPGLGLRLIYFSYDVKMKEKGDIPEGYSVSREKKERFSLILESASTNQTSMYLCASSTSGSQRDTQYFGPGTRLTVL.